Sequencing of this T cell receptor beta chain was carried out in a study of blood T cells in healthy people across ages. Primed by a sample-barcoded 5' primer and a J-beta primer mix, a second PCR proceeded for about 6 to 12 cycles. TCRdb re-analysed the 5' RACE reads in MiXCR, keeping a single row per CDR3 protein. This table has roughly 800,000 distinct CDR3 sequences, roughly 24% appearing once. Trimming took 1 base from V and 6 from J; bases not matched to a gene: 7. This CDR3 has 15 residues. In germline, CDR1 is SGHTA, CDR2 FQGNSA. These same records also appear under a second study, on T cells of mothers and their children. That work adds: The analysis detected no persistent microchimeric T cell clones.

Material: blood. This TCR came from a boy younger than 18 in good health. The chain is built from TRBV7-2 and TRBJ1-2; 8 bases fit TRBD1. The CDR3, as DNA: TGTGCCAGCAGCTTAGACTTGGGCAGGGGGCATGGCTACACCTTC. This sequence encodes CASSLDLGRGHGYTF.